What follows is one T cell receptor (beta chain) and its context. The antigen remains undetermined. The data were taken from a study of CD4 T cells in relation to SARS-CoV-2 and coronaviruses. About the study: After roughly eleven days of antigen culture, PBMC TCR beta CDR3s were sequenced.

Unexposed donor CD4+ T cells date from about 2011-2018, before the COVID-19 pandemic. Isolation of CD4+ T cells took place after approximately 10 days in culture. Unexposed-donor CD4+ T cells were probed with SARS-CoV-2 S/N and four cold-coronavirus spikes, cells permitting. The repertoire was sequenced with immunoSEQ multiplex PCR; TCRdb's copy has only in-frame clones and lacks some. The repertoire includes 25,000 or so clones, over 60% of them detected once, and about 15% sits in the top ten. The sequencing input was CD4+ T cells from PBMCs, cultured in vitro. The receptor comes from a human donor in good health.

CDR3 protein: CAWSGRPNQPQHF. For the CDR3, the DNA is TGTGCCTGGAGCGGGAGGCCCAATCAGCCCCAGCATTTT. The V call is TRBV30, the J call TRBJ1-5, with unresolved D. The V gene lost 3 bases and the J gene lost 3 bases, with 9 bases spanning the gap. Germline lookup yields CDR1 GTSNPN and CDR2 SVGIG (reference sequence). This CDR3 spans 13 amino acids.